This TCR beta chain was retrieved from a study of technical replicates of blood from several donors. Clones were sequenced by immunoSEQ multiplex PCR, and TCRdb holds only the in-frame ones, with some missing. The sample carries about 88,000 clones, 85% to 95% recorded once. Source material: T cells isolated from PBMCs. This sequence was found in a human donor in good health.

The CDR3: CASSTSVGRTGEKLFF. The CDR3 bases are TGTGCCAGCAGCACCTCAGTGGGGAGGACAGGTGAAAAACTGTTTTTT. V usage is TRBV21-1 and J usage is TRBJ1-4; TRBD1, as called in the table, went unchecked against the DNA. TRBV21-1 is a recognized pseudogene. This CDR3 contains 16 residues.